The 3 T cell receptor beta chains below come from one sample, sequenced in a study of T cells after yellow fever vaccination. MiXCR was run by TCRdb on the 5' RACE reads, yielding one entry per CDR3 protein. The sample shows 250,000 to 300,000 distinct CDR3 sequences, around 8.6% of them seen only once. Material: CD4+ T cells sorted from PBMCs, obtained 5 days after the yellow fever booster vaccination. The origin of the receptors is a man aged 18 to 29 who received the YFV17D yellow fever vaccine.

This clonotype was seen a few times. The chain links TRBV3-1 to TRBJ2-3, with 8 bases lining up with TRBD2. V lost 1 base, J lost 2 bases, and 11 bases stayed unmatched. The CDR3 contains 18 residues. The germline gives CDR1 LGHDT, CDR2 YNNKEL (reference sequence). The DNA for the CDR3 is TGTGCCAGCAGCCAAGCGGTCCTCGCGGGGGGACCCACAGATACGCAGTATTTT. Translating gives CASSQAVLAGGPTDTQYF.

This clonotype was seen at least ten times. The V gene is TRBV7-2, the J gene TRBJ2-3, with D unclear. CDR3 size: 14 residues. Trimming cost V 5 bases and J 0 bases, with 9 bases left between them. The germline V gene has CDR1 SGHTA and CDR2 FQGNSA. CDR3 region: CASSPRLSTDTQYF. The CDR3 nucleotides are TGTGCCAGCAGCCCCCGACTCAGCACAGATACGCAGTATTTT. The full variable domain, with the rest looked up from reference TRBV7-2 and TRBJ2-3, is GAGVSQSPSNKVTEKGKDVELRCDPISGHTALYWYRQSLGQGLEFLIYFQGNSAPDKSGLPSDRFSAERTGGSVSTLTIQRTQQEDSAVYLCASSPRLSTDTQYFGPGTRLTVL.

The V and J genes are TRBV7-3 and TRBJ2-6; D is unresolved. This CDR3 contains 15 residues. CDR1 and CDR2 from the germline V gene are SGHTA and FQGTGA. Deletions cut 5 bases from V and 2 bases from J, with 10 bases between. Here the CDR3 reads CASSPYSTGANVLTF. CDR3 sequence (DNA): TGTGCCAGCAGCCCGTACTCAACTGGGGCCAACGTCCTGACTTTC.